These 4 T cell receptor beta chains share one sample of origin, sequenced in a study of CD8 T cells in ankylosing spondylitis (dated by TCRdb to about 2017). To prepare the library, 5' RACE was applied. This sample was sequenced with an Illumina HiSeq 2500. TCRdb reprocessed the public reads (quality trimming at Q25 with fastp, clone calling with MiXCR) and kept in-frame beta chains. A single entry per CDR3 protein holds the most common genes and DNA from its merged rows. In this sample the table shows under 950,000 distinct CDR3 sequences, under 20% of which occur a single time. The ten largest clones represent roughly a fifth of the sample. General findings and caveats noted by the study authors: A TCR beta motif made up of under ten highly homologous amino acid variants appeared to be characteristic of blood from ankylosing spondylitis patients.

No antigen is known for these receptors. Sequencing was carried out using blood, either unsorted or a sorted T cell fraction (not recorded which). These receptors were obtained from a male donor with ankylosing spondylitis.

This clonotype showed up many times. The CDR3 coding sequence is TGCAGTGCTAGAGCGAAGCAGGGGGTCACCGGGGAGCTGTTTTTT. Its translation: CSARAKQGVTGELFF. This chain connects TRBV20-1 to TRBJ2-2, with 7 bases that match TRBD1. In germline, CDR1 is DFQATT, CDR2 SNEGSKA (reference sequence). V shed 1 base and J 4 bases; nucleotides not matched to a gene: 6. The CDR3 extends over 15 amino acids.

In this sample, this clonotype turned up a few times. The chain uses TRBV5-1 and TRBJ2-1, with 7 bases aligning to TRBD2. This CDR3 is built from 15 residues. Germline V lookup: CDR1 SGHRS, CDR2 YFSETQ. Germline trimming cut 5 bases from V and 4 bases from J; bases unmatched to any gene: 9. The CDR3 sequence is CASSTNGGLYNEQFF. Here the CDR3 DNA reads TGCGCCAGCAGTACCAACGGGGGGTTGTACAATGAGCAGTTCTTC.

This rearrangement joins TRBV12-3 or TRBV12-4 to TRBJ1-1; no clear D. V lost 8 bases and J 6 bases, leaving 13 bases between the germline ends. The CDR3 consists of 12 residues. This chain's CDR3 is CASQQYGSEAFF. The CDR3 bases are TGTGCCAGCCAACAGTATGGATCTGAAGCTTTCTTT.

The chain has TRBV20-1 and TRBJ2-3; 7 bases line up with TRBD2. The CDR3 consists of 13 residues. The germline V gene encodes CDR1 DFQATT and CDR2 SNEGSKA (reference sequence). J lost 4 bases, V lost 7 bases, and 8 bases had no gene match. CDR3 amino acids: CSGSLAAPDTQYF. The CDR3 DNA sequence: TGCAGTGGGTCCCTAGCGGCCCCAGATACGCAGTATTTT.